The text below deals with one TCR beta chain. Its specificity is not known. Primers used in a second PCR of about 7 to 12 cycles were a sample-barcoded 5' primer and a J-beta primer mix. One entry per CDR3 protein, called by TCRdb with MiXCR from the 5' RACE reads. The sample records some 1.5 million distinct CDR3 sequences, 28% being singletons. Donation came from healthy Caucasian individuals in Russia who were aged about 6 to 95. Donors each provided approximately 9.6 milliliters of peripheral blood. No fewer than 7 million PBMCs went into each sample. This entry is derived from a study of blood T cells in healthy people across ages. With V trimmed by 2 bases and J by 6 bases, 11 bases remained unmatched. CDR1 SGHVS and CDR2 FQNEAQ come from the germline V gene. This CDR3 spans 18 amino acids. Study outcomes and limitations: Older age coincided with a roughly linear decline in TCR beta diversity per million T cells.

The clonotype comes from a woman aged 30 to 39 in good health. V and J are TRBV7-8 and TRBJ1-5; 12 bases map to TRBD1. The sample was blood. The CDR3 coding sequence is TGTGCCAGCAGCTTAATGGGACAGGGGGCAGGTAGCGGTCAGCCCCAGCATTTT. Translating gives CASSLMGQGAGSGQPQHF.